One and the same sample provided the 20 T cell receptor beta chains below, sequenced in a study of siplizumab effects on memory and regulatory T cells. Data came from immunoSEQ multiplex PCR; TCRdb stores just in-frame clones and leaves some out. The sample contains about 98,000 clones, 90% to 95% of which appear only once. The sequenced sample was CD4+ T cells sorted from blood. The source is a human donor in good health.

V and J are TRBV7-2 and TRBJ2-3; 8 bases line up with TRBD2. The CDR3 length is 18 residues. CDR1 and CDR2 (germline): SGHTA, FQGNSA. V lost 3 bases to trimming and J lost 4 bases; unmatched junction nucleotides: 15. CDR3 DNA: TGTGCCAGCAGCTTCCTCCGACTGACTAGCGCGTGGGCAGATACGCAGTATTTT. Its translation is CASSFLRLTSAWADTQYF.

V is TRBV29-1 and J is TRBJ2-1, with no clear D. This CDR3 contains 12 residues. Germline V gene lookup returns CDR1 SQVTM and CDR2 ANQGSEA. V was trimmed by 7 bases and J by 7 bases, leaving 14 bases between them. The CDR3: CSATRTTNEQFF. CDR3 DNA: TGCAGCGCTACCAGGACCACTAATGAGCAGTTCTTC.

For this clone: Other nucleotide sequences in the sample specify the same CDR3. The V gene is TRBV5-1, the J gene TRBJ2-7; perhaps TRBD1 as D (6 bases). CDR1 and CDR2 from the germline V gene are SGHRS and YFSETQ. Trimming stripped 4 bases from V and 5 bases from J, with 16 bases between. This CDR3 comprises 14 residues. The CDR3 here is CASSQTGTLHEQYF. The CDR3 DNA reads as TGCGCCAGCAGCCAGACCGGGACACTTCACGAGCAGTACTTC. The full variable domain, with the rest looked up from reference TRBV5-1 and TRBJ2-7, is KAGVTQTPRYLIKTRGQQVTLSCSPISGHRSVSWYQQTPGQGLQFLFEYFSETQRNKGNFPGRFSGRQFSNSRSEMNVSTLELGDSALYLCASSQTGTLHEQYFGPGTRLTVT.

The V and J genes are TRBV30 and TRBJ1-2; D call uncertain. From germline, CDR1 is GTSNPN and CDR2 SVGIG (reference sequence). The length of the CDR3 is 11 residues. V lost 0 bases and J lost 3, with 2 bases in between. CDR3 region: CAWSVHYGYTF. CDR3 nucleotides: TGTGCCTGGAGTGTACACTATGGCTACACCTTC.

This chain connects TRBV5-4 to TRBJ2-7, with TRBD2 matching 7 bases. The CDR3 runs to 14 residues. V dropped 4 bases and J dropped 2; count of bases not matched to a gene: 6. CDR1 is SGHNT, CDR2 YYREEE, per germline (reference sequence). In DNA, the CDR3 is TGTGCCAGCAGCCCTATGACTAGCCCCTACGAGCAGTACTTC. Translation: CASSPMTSPYEQYF.

The V and J genes are TRBV6-6 and TRBJ1-4; TRBD1 agrees at 7 bases. The V segment lost 5 bases and the J segment 7 bases; nucleotides outside the gene matches: 7. This CDR3 is built from 14 residues. The germline V gene has CDR1 MNHNY and CDR2 SVGAGI (reference sequence). CDR3 protein: CASSVRDRGEKLFF. In DNA form, the CDR3 reads TGTGCCAGCAGTGTCCGGGACAGAGGTGAAAAACTGTTTTTT.

The chain links TRBV25-1 to TRBJ2-1; 8 positions agree with TRBD2. The V and J ends lost 3 bases and 5 bases, in that order; junction bases with no gene match: 9. CDR3 length: 16 amino acids. Germline CDR1 reads MGHDK; CDR2 reads SYGVNS. The CDR3 loop reads CASSDGSGILDNEQFF. The CDR3, as DNA: TGTGCCAGCAGTGACGGTAGCGGGATCTTAGACAATGAGCAGTTCTTC.

The chain carries TRBV6-1 and TRBJ2-4; D might be TRBD1 (5 bases). Trimming removed 4 bases at V and 2 bases at J, with 9 bases between. Looked up from germline, CDR1 is MNHNS and CDR2 is SASEGT. The CDR3 runs to 14 residues. The CDR3 reads CASSATGTKNIQYF. In DNA, the CDR3 is TGTGCCAGCAGTGCCACAGGAACCAAAAACATTCAGTACTTC.

This clone appeared a single time. This chain joins TRBV9 and TRBJ2-6; D unclear. Germline V gene lookup returns CDR1 SGDLS and CDR2 YYNGEE. The CDR3 is 18 amino acids. V was pared by 3 bases and J by 0 bases, with 16 bases between. The CDR3 bases are TGTGCCAGCAGCGAGCTGCTGCTGGATTTCTCTGGGGCCAACGTCCTGACTTTC. Amino acids: CASSELLLDFSGANVLTF.

The chain has TRBV11-2 and TRBJ2-1; tentatively, D is TRBD1 (5 bases). The CDR3 covers 13 residues. The germline gives CDR1 SGHAT, CDR2 FQNNGV. Trimming took off 0 bases at V and 13 bases at J, with 13 bases between the two ends. As DNA, the CDR3 is TGTGCCAGCAGCTTAGATCAGCCCAGGGTACAGTTCTTC. It yields the protein CASSLDQPRVQFF.

The chain uses TRBV5-1 and TRBJ2-1, with D tentatively TRBD1 (6 bases). Germline lookup yields CDR1 SGHRS and CDR2 YFSETQ. CDR3 length: 16 residues. Trimming removed 4 bases from V and 5 bases from J, with 19 bases in between. The CDR3 nucleotides read TGCGCCAGCAGCCCCACAGGGATCGAGTGGAACAATGAGCAGTTCTTC. Its translation: CASSPTGIEWNNEQFF.

V usage is TRBV6-1 and J usage is TRBJ1-5; D possibly corresponds to TRBD1 (5 bases). The germline gives CDR1 MNHNS, CDR2 SASEGT. This CDR3 spans 20 amino acids. The V end lost 0 bases, the J end lost 0 bases, and 21 bases lay between the germline ends. This CDR3 is CASSEAIPGGHRYSNQPQHF. The CDR3 region has the DNA TGTGCCAGCAGTGAAGCTATACCTGGCGGACATCGCTATAGCAATCAGCCCCAGCATTTT.

Comment on this clone: This sample also contains other DNA sequences that code for the same CDR3. The chain recombines TRBV7-9 with TRBJ2-7; D gene uncertain. This CDR3 is built from 11 residues. The germline V and J ends were trimmed by 5 bases and 3 bases, with 5 bases remaining between them. The V gene's germline CDR1 is SEHNR and CDR2 FQNEAQ (reference sequence). CDR3 in amino acids: CASSLNYEQYF. CDR3 bases: TGTGCCAGCAGCCTAAACTACGAGCAGTACTTC.

The rearrangement joins TRBV19 to TRBJ1-2; D may be TRBD1 (5 bases). CDR1 and CDR2 (germline): LNHDA, SQIVND (reference sequence). The CDR3 extends over 14 amino acids. V was pared by 1 base and J by 4 bases, with 10 bases between. The chain's CDR3 is CASSIAAGSYGYTF. In DNA form, the CDR3 reads TGTGCCAGTAGTATAGCCGCAGGGAGCTATGGCTACACCTTC.

The V and J genes are TRBV25-1 and TRBJ1-4; TRBD1 matches 9 bases. After removal of 3 bases from V and 8 bases from J, the junction contained 7 bases not matched to a gene. The CDR3 is 15 amino acids. The germline V gene encodes CDR1 MGHDK and CDR2 SYGVNS. As DNA, the CDR3 is TGTGCCAGCAGTGATATAACAGGGGGCTCCGAAAAACTGTTTTTT. It translates to CASSDITGGSEKLFF. Combining the CDR3 with reference TRBV25-1 and TRBJ1-4 gives the whole variable domain EADIYQTPRYLVIGTGKKITLECSQTMGHDKMYWYQQDPGMELHLIHYSYGVNSTEKGDLSSESTVSRIRTEHFPLTLESARPSHTSQYLCASSDITGGSEKLFFGSGTQLSVL.

The chain carries TRBV27 and TRBJ2-7; 9 positions match TRBD2. The germline CDR1 and CDR2 sequences are MNHEY and SMNVEV (reference sequence). With V trimmed by 9 bases and J by 7 bases, 7 bases remained unmatched. The CDR3 consists of 12 residues. CDR3 coding DNA: TGTGCCAGTAGGAGACTAGCGGAAGAGCAGTACTTC. It yields the protein CASRRLAEEQYF.

The rearrangement uses TRBV6-4 and TRBJ2-7; 7 bases are shared with TRBD1. The CDR3 is 14 residues long. After removal of 4 bases from V and 1 base from J, the junction contained 4 bases not matched to a gene. Germline loops: CDR1 MRHNA, CDR2 SNTAGT. The CDR3 loop reads CASSASTGSYEQYF. CDR3 DNA sequence: TGTGCCAGCAGTGCGTCGACAGGGTCCTACGAGCAGTACTTC.

V and J are TRBV28 and TRBJ2-7; D perhaps matches TRBD2 (5 bases). CDR3 length: 14 amino acids. V shed 9 bases and J shed 3 bases, with 18 bases lying between them. Germline V gene data show CDR1 as MDHEN and CDR2 as SYDVKM. The CDR3: CASRTGGWVYEQYF. CDR3 coding DNA: TGTGCCAGTCGTACGGGCGGGTGGGTCTACGAGCAGTACTTC.

V is TRBV5-1 and J is TRBJ2-1; 7 nucleotides match TRBD2. V was clipped by 4 bases and J by 6 bases; unmatched bases: 10. Looked up from germline, CDR1 is SGHRS and CDR2 is YFSETQ. The CDR3 is made up of 15 amino acids. The chain's CDR3 is CASSLGVTSVNEQFF. The CDR3 DNA sequence: TGCGCCAGCAGCCTGGGGGTAACTAGCGTCAATGAGCAGTTCTTC.

This chain uses TRBV7-2 with TRBJ1-3, with D maybe TRBD1 (6 bases). The V and J ends lost 3 bases and 0 bases respectively, with 18 bases between them. This CDR3 is 18 amino acids long. Looked up from germline, CDR1 is SGHTA and CDR2 is FQGNSA. In DNA form, the CDR3 reads TGTGCCAGCAGCTTTAGTGGGGGGCCCAACTACTCTGGAAACACCATATATTTT. Translation: CASSFSGGPNYSGNTIYF.